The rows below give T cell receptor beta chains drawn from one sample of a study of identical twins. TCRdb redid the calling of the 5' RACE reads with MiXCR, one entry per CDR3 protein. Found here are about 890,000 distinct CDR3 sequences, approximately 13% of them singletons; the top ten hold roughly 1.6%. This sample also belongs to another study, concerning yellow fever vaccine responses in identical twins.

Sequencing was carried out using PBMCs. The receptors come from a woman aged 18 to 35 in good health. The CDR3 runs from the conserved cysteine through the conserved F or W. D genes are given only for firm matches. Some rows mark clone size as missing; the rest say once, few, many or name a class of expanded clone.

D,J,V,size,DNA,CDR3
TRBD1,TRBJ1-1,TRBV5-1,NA,TGCGCCAGCAGACCAACCGGGACAGTGAACACTGAAGCTTTCTTT,CASRPTGTVNTEAFF
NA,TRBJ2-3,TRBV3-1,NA,TGTGCCAGCAGCCAAGATGTGGGGGCAGGTAGCACAGATACGCAGTATTTT,CASSQDVGAGSTDTQYF
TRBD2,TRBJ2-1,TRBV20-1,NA,TGCAGTGCAACAGGGAGGGGACTAGCGACGTATGAGCAGTTCTTC,CSATGRGLATYEQFF
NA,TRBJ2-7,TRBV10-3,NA,TGTGCCATCAGCGTAGGCCAAGAGGGCGACTACGAGCAGTACTTC,CAISVGQEGDYEQYF
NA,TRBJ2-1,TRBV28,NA,TGTGCCAGCATTCAAAAGGGGGACGATGAGCAGTTCTTC,CASIQKGDDEQFF
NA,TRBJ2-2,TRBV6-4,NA,TGTGCCAGCAGTGACTCGGGGTTAGCGCGGAACACCGGGGAGCTGTTTTTT,CASSDSGLARNTGELFF
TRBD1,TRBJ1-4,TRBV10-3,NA,TGTGCCATCAGCTCGGGACAGAATAATGAAAAACTGTTTTTT,CAISSGQNNEKLFF
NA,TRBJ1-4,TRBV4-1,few,TGCGCCAGCAGCCCGGCGTCGGAGCGGGGTGAAAAACTGTTTTTT,CASSPASERGEKLFF
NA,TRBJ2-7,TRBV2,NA,TGTGCCAGCAGTGAAAGGGGACGAGGATCCTACGAGCAGTACTTC,CASSERGRGSYEQYF
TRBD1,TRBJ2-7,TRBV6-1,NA,TGTGCCAGCACCAGGCGCGGGACAGGCCCCTACGAGCAGTACTTC,CASTRRGTGPYEQYF
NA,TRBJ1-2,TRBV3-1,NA,TGTGCCAGCAGCCAAGATTTTACAGTCTATGGCTACACCTTC,CASSQDFTVYGYTF
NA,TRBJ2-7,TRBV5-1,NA,TGCGCCAGCAGCTTTAGGACCGACGCCTACGAGCAGTACTTC,CASSFRTDAYEQYF
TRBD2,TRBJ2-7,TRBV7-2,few,TGTGCCAGCAGCCCTACGGGACTAGCTCCCTACGAGCAGTACTTC,CASSPTGLAPYEQYF
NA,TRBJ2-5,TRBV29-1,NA,TGCAGCGTTGGTGCGGGGGCAACCCAAGAGACCCAGTACTTC,CSVGAGATQETQYF
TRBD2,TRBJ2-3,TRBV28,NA,TGTGCCAGCAGTTTATCGAGCGGGGCTAACACAGATACGCAGTATTTT,CASSLSSGANTDTQYF
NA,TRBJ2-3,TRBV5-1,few,TGCGCCAGCAGCCCGGCAGGGCCCCGCACAGATACGCAGTATTTT,CASSPAGPRTDTQYF
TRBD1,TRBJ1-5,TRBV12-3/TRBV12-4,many,TGTGCCAGCAGGTCCAGGGGGGCTCAGCCCCAGCATTTT,CASRSRGAQPQHF
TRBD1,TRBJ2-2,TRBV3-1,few,TGTGCCAGCAGCCTAAACAGGGGGAAGTCCGGGGAGCTGTTTTTT,CASSLNRGKSGELFF
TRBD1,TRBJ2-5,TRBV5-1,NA,TGCGCCAGCAGGTCCCCCGGACAGGCGAAAGAGACCCAGTACTTC,CASRSPGQAKETQYF
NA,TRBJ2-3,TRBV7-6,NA,TGTGCCAGCAGCTCGTCGGGGGGCCTTGACACAGATACGCAGTATTTT,CASSSSGGLDTDTQYF
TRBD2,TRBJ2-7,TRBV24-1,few,TGTGCCACCAGTGATTTCCGCCCCGGGACTAGCGGGGGCTACGAGCAGTACTTC,CATSDFRPGTSGGYEQYF
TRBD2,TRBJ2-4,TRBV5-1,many,TGCGCCAGCAGCTCCTTAAGCGGGAAGGACATTCAGTACTTC,CASSSLSGKDIQYF
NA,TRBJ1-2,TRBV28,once,TGTGCCAGCAGTTTGGGAACAGACTATGGTGGCTACACCTTC,CASSLGTDYGGYTF
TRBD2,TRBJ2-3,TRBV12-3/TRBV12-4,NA,TGTGCCAGCAGTTTGGTAGCGGGGGGGGGTAGCACAGATACGCAGTATTTT,CASSLVAGGGSTDTQYF
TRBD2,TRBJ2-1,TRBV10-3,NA,TGTGCCATTTATAGCGGGAGTAACTACAATGAGCAGTTCTTC,CAIYSGSNYNEQFF
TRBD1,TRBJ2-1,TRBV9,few,TGTGCCAGCAGCCCCTGGACAGGGGTGGGTGAGCAGTTCTTC,CASSPWTGVGEQFF
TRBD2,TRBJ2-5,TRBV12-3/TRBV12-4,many,TGTGCCAGCAGTTTTTGGGGGGGGGGAGAAGAGACCCAGTACTTC,CASSFWGGGEETQYF
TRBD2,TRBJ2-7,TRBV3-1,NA,TGTGCCAGCAGCCAAATGATGCGTCTAGCGGGAGACGAGCAGTACTTC,CASSQMMRLAGDEQYF
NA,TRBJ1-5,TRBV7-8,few,TGTGCCAGCAGCACACGGGACGCTGCACAGCCCCAGCATTTT,CASSTRDAAQPQHF
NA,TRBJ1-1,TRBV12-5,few,TGTGCTAGTGGCCTAGAGAGTTCGGCTGAAGCTTTCTTT,CASGLESSAEAFF
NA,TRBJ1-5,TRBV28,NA,TGTGCCAGCAGTTTACTGGCAGTTCGTGTGGAGCCCCAGCATTTT,CASSLLAVRVEPQHF
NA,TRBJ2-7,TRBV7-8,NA,TGTGCCAGCAGCTTCGGACGGAATCCCCACTACGAGCAGTACTTC,CASSFGRNPHYEQYF
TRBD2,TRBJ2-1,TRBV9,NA,TGTGCCAGCAGCGTATCCGGGACTAGCTACAATGAGCAGTTCTTC,CASSVSGTSYNEQFF
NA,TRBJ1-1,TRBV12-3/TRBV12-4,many,TGTGCCAGCAGTTTAATAAAGAACACTGAAGCTTTCTTT,CASSLIKNTEAFF
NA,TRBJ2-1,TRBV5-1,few,TGCGCCAGCAGCTTGGCAGTGGGAGTCTACAATGAGCAGTTCTTC,CASSLAVGVYNEQFF
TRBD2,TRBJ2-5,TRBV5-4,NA,TGTGCCAGCAGCTTGGAAGTGTACGTGCGGGGGGTACCACAAGAGACCCAGTACTTC,CASSLEVYVRGVPQETQYF
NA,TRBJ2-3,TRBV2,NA,TGTGCCAGCAAAATGGGACGTAGCACAGATACGCAGTATTTT,CASKMGRSTDTQYF
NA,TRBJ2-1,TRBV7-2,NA,TGTGCCAGCAGCTTAGCTGATATCGGTGAGCAGTTCTTC,CASSLADIGEQFF
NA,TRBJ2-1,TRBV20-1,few,TGCAGTGCTAGAGCTAGTCGGACCTACAATGAGCAGTTCTTC,CSARASRTYNEQFF
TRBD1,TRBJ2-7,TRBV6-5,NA,TGTGCCAGCAGTTACTCGGGGACAGGGTCACACGAGCAGTACTTC,CASSYSGTGSHEQYF
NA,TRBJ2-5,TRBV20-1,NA,TGCAGTGCTAGGCCACAGGGAAAAGAGACCCAGTACTTC,CSARPQGKETQYF
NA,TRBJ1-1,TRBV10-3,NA,TGTGCCATCACATCCGGGACTGAAGCTTTCTTT,CAITSGTEAFF
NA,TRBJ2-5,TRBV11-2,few,TGTGCCAGCAGCTTAGAGGTCGGATACCAAGAGACCCAGTACTTC,CASSLEVGYQETQYF
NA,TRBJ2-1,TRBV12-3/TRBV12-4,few,TGTGCCAGCAGTTTGCCTGGGCCAAGCAATGAGCAGTTCTTC,CASSLPGPSNEQFF
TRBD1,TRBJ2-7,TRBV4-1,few,TGCGCCAGCAGCCAAGTCCCCGGGACAGGGGTATCCTACGAGCAGTACTTC,CASSQVPGTGVSYEQYF
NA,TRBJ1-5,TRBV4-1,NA,TGCGCCAGCAGTGCAGGGTTTCGCGATCAGCCCCAGCATTTT,CASSAGFRDQPQHF
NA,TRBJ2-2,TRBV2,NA,TGTGCCAGCAGTGCGTGGGCCGGGGAGCTGTTTTTT,CASSAWAGELFF